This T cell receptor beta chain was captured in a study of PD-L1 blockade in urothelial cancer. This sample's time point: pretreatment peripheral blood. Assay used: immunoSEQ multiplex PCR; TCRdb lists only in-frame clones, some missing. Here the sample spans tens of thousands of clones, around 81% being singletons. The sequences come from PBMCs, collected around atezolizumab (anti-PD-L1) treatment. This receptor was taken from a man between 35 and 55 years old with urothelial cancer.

DNA of the CDR3: TGTGCCAGCAGTTACTCGATTGGCGCACAGGGTTATGGCTACACCTTC. Its translation is CASSYSIGAQGYGYTF. This chain connects TRBV6-5 to TRBJ1-2; TRBD1 might be the D (6 bases). The CDR3 covers 16 residues. Germline CDR1 and CDR2: MNHEY and SVGAGI. V lost 0 bases to trimming and J lost 5 bases, with 16 bases between them.